This entry lists 3 T cell receptor beta chains sequenced from one sample in a study of graft-versus-host responses after intestinal transplantation. Repertoires were generated with immunoSEQ multiplex PCR, while TCRdb's copy carries only in-frame clones and drops some. The table shows about 90,000 clones, with approximately 92% occurring only once. Their antigens remain unidentified. Source: unstimulated CD8+ T cells sorted from spleen or lymph node cells, taken before transplant. All receptors derive from a human donor who was the organ donor for an intestinal transplant.

This clone was seen a single time. This chain connects TRBV9 to TRBJ2-1; 10 bases are shared with TRBD2. This CDR3 is built from 15 residues. Trimming took 7 bases from V and 2 from J; bases not matched to a gene: 6. CDR1 is SGDLS, CDR2 YYNGEE, per germline. CDR3 coding DNA: TGTGCCAGCGGGCCAGCGGGAGGGCCCTACAATGAGCAGTTCTTC. This encodes CASGPAGGPYNEQFF.

This chain links TRBV6-5 with TRBJ2-3; 13 positions match TRBD2. V trimming: 2 bases; J trimming: 4 bases; junction bases outside the gene matches: 3. CDR1 and CDR2 from the germline V gene are MNHEY and SVGAGI. The CDR3 runs 16 residues. The DNA for the CDR3 is TGTGCCAGCAGTTACGGGACTAGCGGGGAATCAGATACGCAGTATTTT. Translation gives CASSYGTSGESDTQYF.

The genes are TRBV9 and TRBJ1-2; tentatively, D is TRBD1 (5 bases). Germline V gives CDR1 SGDLS, CDR2 YYNGEE. The CDR3 runs to 14 residues. V lost 0 bases and J lost 5, with 11 bases in between. CDR3: CASSVGGREYGYTF. The CDR3 nucleotides are TGTGCCAGCAGCGTAGGGGGACGGGAGTATGGCTACACCTTC.